What follows are 15 T cell receptor beta chains derived from one specimen sequenced in a study of cytomegalovirus exposure and HLA in healthy donors. Use of 60 Vbeta and 13 Jbeta primers characterized the PCR. TCRdb keeps only in-frame clones here, not all; method: immunoSEQ multiplex PCR. This sample yields around 150,000 clones, of which approximately 78% are seen a single time; 1.5% to 2% belongs to the top ten. Material for sequencing was PBMCs. All receptors come from a woman under 30 in good health and CMV-seronegative.

The chain is built from TRBV18 and TRBJ2-1; 8 positions match TRBD1. CDR3 length: 14 amino acids. Germline V gene data show CDR1 as KGHSH and CDR2 as LQKENI. V lost 1 base to trimming and J lost 7 bases; unmatched junction nucleotides: 3. The CDR3 DNA follows: TGTGCCAGCTCACCACGGACAGGGCAAAATGAGCAGTTCTTC. Translated, it gives CASSPRTGQNEQFF.

The chain joins TRBV2 to TRBJ1-4; the match to TRBD1 covers 10 bases. This CDR3 is 15 amino acids long. CDR1 SNHLY and CDR2 FYNNEI come from the germline V gene. V was clipped by 2 bases and J by 5 bases; unmatched bases: 2. The CDR3 bases are TGTGCCAGCAGTGAAAGGGGACAGGGGAATGAAAAACTGTTTTTT. Protein sequence: CASSERGQGNEKLFF.

This clone turned up a few times. For the CDR3, the DNA is TGTGCCAGCAGTTACGGCGGTCAAAACATTCAGTACTTC. Its translation is CASSYGGQNIQYF. The chain couples TRBV6-5 to TRBJ2-4; D unclear. Germline-derived CDR1 and CDR2 are MNHEY and SVGAGI. The CDR3 totals 13 residues. Trimming cost V 2 bases and J 5 bases, with 7 bases left between them.

This clone was found once. The rearrangement links TRBV21-1 to TRBJ2-2; TRBD1 is the table's D call and was not checked against the DNA. TRBV21-1 is flagged as a pseudogene. This CDR3 contains 15 residues. CDR3 in DNA: TGTGCCAGCAGCAAGGACAGGGGTGCCACCGGGGAGCTGTTTTTT. Protein sequence: CASSKDRGATGELFF.

The chain uses TRBV2 and TRBJ1-5; 7 bases are a match to TRBD1. The trim removed 1 base at V and 7 bases at J, leaving 4 bases unmatched. Germline V lookup: CDR1 SNHLY, CDR2 FYNNEI. The CDR3 has 14 amino acids. CDR3 sequence reads: CASSEGTGRQPQHF. As DNA, the CDR3 is TGTGCCAGCAGTGAAGGGACAGGTCGACAGCCCCAGCATTTT.

This chain uses TRBV7-9 with TRBJ2-5; D ambiguous. Gene TRBJ2-7 matches the end of the DNA better, so the J call may be wrong. This CDR3 has 13 residues. CDR1 and CDR2 from the germline V gene are SEHNR and FQNEAQ (reference sequence). CDR3 nucleotides: TGTGCCAGCAGCCGGCTAGAACCCTACGAGCAGTACTTC. This gives the protein CASSRLEPYEQYF.

V gene TRBV2 combines with J gene TRBJ2-1; 10 bases match TRBD1. The germline CDR1 and CDR2 sequences are SNHLY and FYNNEI. The CDR3 loop spans 13 amino acids. After removal of 11 bases from V and 9 bases from J, the junction contained 10 bases not matched to a gene. Here the CDR3 DNA reads TGTGCCTGCGAGGGGACAGGGGTCACTGAGCAGTTCTTC. This encodes CACEGTGVTEQFF.

The chain has TRBV27 and TRBJ1-2; TRBD1 might be the D (5 bases). Trimming took 6 bases from V and 5 from J, leaving 13 bases between them. The CDR3 has 13 amino acids. The germline CDR1 and CDR2 sequences are MNHEY and SMNVEV (reference sequence). For the CDR3, the DNA is TGTGCCAGCAGCGACAGTAACACTTATGGCTACACCTTC. Translating gives CASSDSNTYGYTF.

The J gene is TRBJ1-2, the V gene TRBV2; D is undetermined. This CDR3 comprises 14 residues. Trimming left V 0 bases short and J 4 bases short, with 9 bases between. Germline CDR1 is SNHLY and CDR2 is FYNNEI. In DNA, the CDR3 is TGTGCCAGCAGTGAAGCGCTTGATAGCTATGGCTACACCTTC. Protein product: CASSEALDSYGYTF.

V usage is TRBV29-1 and J usage is TRBJ2-4; D is possibly TRBD2 (5 bases). The CDR3 extends over 13 amino acids. V lost 7 bases and J lost 2, with 12 bases in between. CDR1 and CDR2 (germline): SQVTM, ANQGSEA. CDR3 coding DNA: TGCAGCGCGGGGATCCTGCCCAAAAACATTCAGTACTTC. It codes for CSAGILPKNIQYF.

This chain connects TRBV30 to TRBJ2-1; D perhaps matches TRBD2 (5 bases). This CDR3 has 11 amino acids. V was cut by 2 bases and J by 8 bases, with 7 bases left in between. The germline CDR1 and CDR2 sequences are GTSNPN and SVGIG (reference sequence). CDR3 region: CAWSWRDEQFF. The CDR3 coding sequence is TGTGCCTGGAGTTGGCGGGATGAGCAGTTCTTC.

The chain employs TRBV5-6 and TRBJ1-2; no reliable D call. The CDR3 totals 15 residues. V lost 4 bases and J lost 5, with 18 bases in between. CDR1 and CDR2 from the germline V gene are SGHDT and YYEEEE. The CDR3 sequence is CASSSRTNPTYGYTF. CDR3 coding DNA: TGTGCCAGCAGCAGCAGGACTAACCCTACTTATGGCTACACCTTC.

Concerning this clone itself: Compared with germline, one end of the junction differs, possibly owing to a read error. The chain's CDR3 is CASSFTLGQGNTEASF. The DNA for the CDR3 is TGCGCCAGCAGCTTCACCCTGGGACAGGGGAACACTGAAGCTTCCTTT. The chain couples TRBV5-1 to TRBJ1-1, with 10 bases lining up with TRBD1. The CDR3 contains 16 residues. The V gene's germline CDR1 is SGHRS and CDR2 YFSETQ.

The chain has TRBV6-4 and TRBJ2-2; D is unresolved. The germline CDR1 and CDR2 sequences are MRHNA and SNTAGT. V gave up 0 bases and J gave up 8 bases, with 7 bases separating them. The CDR3 is 13 residues long. Written as DNA, the CDR3 is TGTGCCAGCAGTGACTCGTTCCAAGGGGAGCTGTTTTTT. Its translation is CASSDSFQGELFF.

V usage is TRBV5-1 and J usage is TRBJ1-3; no clear D gene. Germline CDR1 and CDR2: SGHRS and YFSETQ. Trimming removed 4 bases from V and 0 bases from J, with 14 bases in between. This CDR3 has 16 residues. The CDR3 sequence: CASSPDSTVSGNTIYF. In DNA, the CDR3 is TGCGCCAGCAGCCCGGACTCAACAGTCTCTGGAAACACCATATATTTT.